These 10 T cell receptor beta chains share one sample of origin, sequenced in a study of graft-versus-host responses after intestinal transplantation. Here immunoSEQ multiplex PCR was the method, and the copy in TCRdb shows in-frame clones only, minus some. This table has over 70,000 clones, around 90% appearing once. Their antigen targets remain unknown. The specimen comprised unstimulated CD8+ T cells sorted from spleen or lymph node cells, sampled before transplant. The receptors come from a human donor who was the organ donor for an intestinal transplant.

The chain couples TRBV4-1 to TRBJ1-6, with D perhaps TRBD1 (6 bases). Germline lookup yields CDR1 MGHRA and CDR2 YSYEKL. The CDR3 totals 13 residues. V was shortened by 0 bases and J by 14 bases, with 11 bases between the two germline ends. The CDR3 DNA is TGCGCCAGCAGCCAAGATTACAGGGTGGCCCTCCACTTT. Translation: CASSQDYRVALHF.

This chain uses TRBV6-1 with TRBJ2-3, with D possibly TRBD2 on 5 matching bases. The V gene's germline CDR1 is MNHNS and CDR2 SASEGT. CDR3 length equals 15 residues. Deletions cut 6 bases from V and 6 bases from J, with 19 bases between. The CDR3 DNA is TGTGCCAGCAGAGGTCGAGCGGCAGGTAGTGATACGCAGTATTTT. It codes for CASRGRAAGSDTQYF.

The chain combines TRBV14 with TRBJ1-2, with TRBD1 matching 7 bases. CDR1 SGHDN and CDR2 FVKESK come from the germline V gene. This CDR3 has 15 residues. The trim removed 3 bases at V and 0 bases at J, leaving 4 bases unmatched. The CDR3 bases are TGTGCCAGCAGCCAGGGACAGTACTCTAACTATGGCTACACCTTC. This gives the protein CASSQGQYSNYGYTF.

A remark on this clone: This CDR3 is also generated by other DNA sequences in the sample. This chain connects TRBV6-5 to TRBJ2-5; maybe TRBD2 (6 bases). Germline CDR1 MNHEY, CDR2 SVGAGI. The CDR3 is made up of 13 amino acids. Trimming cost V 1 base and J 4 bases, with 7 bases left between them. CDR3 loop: CASSYLGGETQYF. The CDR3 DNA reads TGTGCCAGCAGTTACTTGGGGGGAGAGACCCAGTACTTC.

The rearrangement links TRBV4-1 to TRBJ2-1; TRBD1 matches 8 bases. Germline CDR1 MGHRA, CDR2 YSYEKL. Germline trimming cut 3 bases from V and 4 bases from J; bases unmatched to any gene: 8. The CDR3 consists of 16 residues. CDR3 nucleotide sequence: TGCGCCAGCAGCCAGGAAGGAGGACAGGGATACAATGAGCAGTTCTTC. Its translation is CASSQEGGQGYNEQFF.

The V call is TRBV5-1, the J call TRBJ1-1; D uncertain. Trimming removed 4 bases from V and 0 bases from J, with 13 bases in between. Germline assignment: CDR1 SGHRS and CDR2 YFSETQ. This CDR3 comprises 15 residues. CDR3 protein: CASSPGGNMNTEAFF. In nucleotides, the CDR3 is TGCGCCAGCAGCCCCGGCGGAAATATGAACACTGAAGCTTTCTTT. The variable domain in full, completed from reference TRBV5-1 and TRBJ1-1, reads KAGVTQTPRYLIKTRGQQVTLSCSPISGHRSVSWYQQTPGQGLQFLFEYFSETQRNKGNFPGRFSGRQFSNSRSEMNVSTLELGDSALYLCASSPGGNMNTEAFFGQGTRLTVV.

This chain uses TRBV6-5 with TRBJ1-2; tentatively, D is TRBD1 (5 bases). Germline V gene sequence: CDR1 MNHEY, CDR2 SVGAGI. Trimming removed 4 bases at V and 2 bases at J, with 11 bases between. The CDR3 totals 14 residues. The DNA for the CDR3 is TGTGCCAGCAGTTCCCTGACAGAGAACTATGGCTACACCTTC. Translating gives CASSSLTENYGYTF.

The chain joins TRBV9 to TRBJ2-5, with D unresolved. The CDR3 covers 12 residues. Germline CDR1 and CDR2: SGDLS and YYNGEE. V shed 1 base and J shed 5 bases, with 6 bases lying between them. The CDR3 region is CASSVLGETQYF. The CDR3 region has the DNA TGTGCCAGCAGCGTACTCGGGGAGACCCAGTACTTC.

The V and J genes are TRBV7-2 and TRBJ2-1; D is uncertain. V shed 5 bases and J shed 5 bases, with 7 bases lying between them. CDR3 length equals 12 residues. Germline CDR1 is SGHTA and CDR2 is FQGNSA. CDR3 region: CASSAVDNEQFF. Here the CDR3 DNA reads TGTGCCAGCAGCGCTGTAGACAATGAGCAGTTCTTC.

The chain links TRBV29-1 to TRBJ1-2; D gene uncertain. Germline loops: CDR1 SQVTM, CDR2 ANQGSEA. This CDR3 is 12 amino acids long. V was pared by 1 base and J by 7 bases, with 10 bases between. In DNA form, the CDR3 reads TGCAGCGTTGAAGGGCCGGGTCTTGGCTACACCTTC. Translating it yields CSVEGPGLGYTF. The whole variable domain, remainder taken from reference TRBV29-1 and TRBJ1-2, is SAVISQKPSRDICQRGTSLTIQCQVDSQVTMMFWYRQQPGQSLTLIATANQGSEATYESGFVIDKFPISRPNLTFSTLTVSNMSPEDSSIYLCSVEGPGLGYTFGSGTRLTVV.